These T cell receptor beta chains were read from a single sample in a study of long-term antiretroviral therapy in people with HIV. TCRdb's table, derived via immunoSEQ multiplex PCR, lists solely in-frame clones and lacks some. In the table there are under 30,000 clones, about 82% of which are singletons. Sequenced here: unsorted PBMCs, sampled 0.8 years before starting antiretroviral therapy. The receptors shown here come from a man between 18 and 29 years old with HIV. Both conserved end residues are part of each CDR3.

j_gene,v_gene,CDR3aa
TRBJ1-1,TRBV27,CASRTPTGRVTEAFF
TRBJ2-1,TRBV2,CASRGDVFNEQFF
TRBJ2-3,TRBV27,CASSSLGGSWGGTDTQYF
TRBJ2-1,TRBV2,CASSEFRLGLIHNEQFF
TRBJ2-1,TRBV5-4,CASSSRLAGGDEQFF
TRBJ1-2,TRBV7-3,CASSERYDRGGYTF
TRBJ2-7,TRBV27,CASSRDRHQVSYEQYF
TRBJ2-5,TRBV7-9,CASSPVWGVLRETQYF
TRBJ1-3,TRBV29-1,CSVGEQGLNTIYF
TRBJ2-7,TRBV9,CASSVDVGTSYEQYF
TRBJ2-7,TRBV5-4,CASSPGTATYEQYF
TRBJ2-2,TRBV4-1,CAGEQFLNTGELFF
TRBJ2-1,TRBV7-2,CASSFRHRSGSPEQFF
TRBJ1-3,TRBV18,CASSSRTGASLGNTIYF
TRBJ2-5,TRBV2,CASSAQNRGPKETQYF
TRBJ2-2,TRBV9,CASTVRDSKNGELFF
TRBJ1-2,TRBV5-4,CASSSAPGTTDFYGYTF
TRBJ2-7,TRBV5-1,CASSLTLDRSNEQYF
TRBJ2-2,TRBV7-3,CASSSTTGELFF
TRBJ2-1,TRBV28,CASSLGGRPIDEQFF
TRBJ1-1,TRBV2,CASNPATNTEAFF
TRBJ2-7,TRBV11-2,CASSLDRPYEQYF
TRBJ2-7,TRBV28,CASSLGFSYEQYF
TRBJ1-6,TRBV7-3,CASSPGRPGLTGPLHF
TRBJ2-7,TRBV4-3,CASSQGQSRYEQYF
TRBJ1-6,TRBV18,CASSLSGPINSPLHF
TRBJ1-1,TRBV13,CASSLALQTGGNTEAFF
TRBJ1-4,TRBV5-6,CASSRQGSANEKLFF
TRBJ2-1,TRBV28,CASSPTGTSGRYPYNEQFF
TRBJ2-7,TRBV5-5,CASSSGQGGVYEQYF
TRBJ2-7,TRBV28,CASRPLGLISTYEQYF
TRBJ2-5,TRBV28,CASSLRTGTETQYF
TRBJ2-7,TRBV7-8,CASSRLAQNEQYF
TRBJ2-1,TRBV23-1,CASSQYEDRCTYNEQFF
TRBJ1-1,TRBV7-8,CASARMSTEAFF
TRBJ1-2,TRBV7-9,CASSPRGRSLNYGYTF
TRBJ1-6,TRBV6-1,CASSDPGRSYNSPLHF
TRBJ2-1,TRBV7-9,CASSPIRTDSSYNEQFF
TRBJ2-3,TRBV9,CASSVVSGSPPDTQYF
TRBJ1-2,TRBV7-9,CASYSTTGGYIWSYTF
TRBJ2-5,TRBV5-1,CASSLDSGGQAQYF
TRBJ1-1,TRBV6-6,CASSNFNTEAFF
TRBJ2-2,TRBV9,CASRPGPPQNTGELFF
TRBJ2-5,TRBV9,CASSPHPGLAGETQYF
TRBJ2-1,TRBV19,CASSIAFGDEQFF
TRBJ2-5,TRBV30,CAWSVSWTSGDQETQYF
TRBJ2-7,TRBV7-8,CASSFNRGTGGNEQYF
TRBJ1-5,TRBV28,CASSPFRGWGRNQPQHF
TRBJ2-7,TRBV5-1,CASSLKGSSYEQYF
TRBJ2-7,TRBV25-1,CASTLRGDEQYF
TRBJ2-5,TRBV11-2,CASSLSGTSGRTQYF
TRBJ1-3,TRBV6-5,CASSRYRGAGNTIYF
TRBJ1-4,TRBV5-1,CASSKPDGATNEKLFF
TRBJ1-4,TRBV5-1,CASSSTGATNEKLFF
TRBJ1-5,TRBV19,CASSPPGIQPQHF